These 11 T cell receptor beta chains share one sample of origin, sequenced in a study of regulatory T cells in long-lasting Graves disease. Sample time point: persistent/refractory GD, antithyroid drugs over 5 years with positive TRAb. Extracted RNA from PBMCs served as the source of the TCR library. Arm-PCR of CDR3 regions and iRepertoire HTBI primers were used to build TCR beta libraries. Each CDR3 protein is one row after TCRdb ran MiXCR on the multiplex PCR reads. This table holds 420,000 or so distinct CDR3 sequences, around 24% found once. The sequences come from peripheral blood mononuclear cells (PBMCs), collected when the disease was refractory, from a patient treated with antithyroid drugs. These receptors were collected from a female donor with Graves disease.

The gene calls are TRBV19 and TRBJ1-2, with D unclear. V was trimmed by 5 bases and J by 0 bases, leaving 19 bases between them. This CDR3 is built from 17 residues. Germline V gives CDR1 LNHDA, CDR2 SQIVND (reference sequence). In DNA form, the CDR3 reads TGTGCCAGTAGTTCCTACCCTGGACGGAGAACTAACTATGGCTACACCTTC. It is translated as CASSSYPGRRTNYGYTF.

CDR3 bases: TGCGCCAGCAGCTTGTTGAGTCGCGCCGGGACTAGTTTATCTGGTGAGCAGTTCTTC. Translating it yields CASSLLSRAGTSLSGEQFF. The chain joins TRBV5-1 to TRBJ2-1; 8 bases are shared with TRBD2. The germline V gene has CDR1 SGHRS and CDR2 YFSETQ. The CDR3 has 19 amino acids. Unmatched junction bases numbered 21, after V lost 1 base and J lost 9 bases.

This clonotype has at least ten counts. This CDR3 reads CASSFRGSNSPLHF. CDR3 DNA sequence: TGTGCCAGCAGTTTCAGGGGAAGTAATTCACCCCTCCACTTT. J is TRBJ1-6 and V is TRBV12-3 or TRBV12-4, with TRBD1 as a possible D gene (6 bases). The CDR3 spans 14 residues. V gave up 3 bases and J gave up 6 bases, with 9 bases separating them.

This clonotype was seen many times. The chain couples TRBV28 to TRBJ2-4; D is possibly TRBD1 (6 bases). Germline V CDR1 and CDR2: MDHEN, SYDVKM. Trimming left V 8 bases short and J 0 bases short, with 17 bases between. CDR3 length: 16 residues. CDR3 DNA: TGTGCCAGCGGAACCAGGGGCCCCTCAGCCAAAAACATTCAGTACTTC. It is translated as CASGTRGPSAKNIQYF. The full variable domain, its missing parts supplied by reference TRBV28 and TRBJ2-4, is DVKVTQSSRYLVKRTGEKVFLECVQDMDHENMFWYRQDPGLGLRLIYFSYDVKMKEKGDIPEGYSVSREKKERFSLILESASTNQTSMYLCASGTRGPSAKNIQYFGAGTRLSVL.

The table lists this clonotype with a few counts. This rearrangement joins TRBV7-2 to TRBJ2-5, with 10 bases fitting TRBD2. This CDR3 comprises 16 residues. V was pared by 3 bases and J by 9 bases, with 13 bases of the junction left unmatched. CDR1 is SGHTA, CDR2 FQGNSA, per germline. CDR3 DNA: TGTGCCAGCAGCTTTCCCGGGACTAGCGCCCTGGTGGCCCAGTACTTC. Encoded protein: CASSFPGTSALVAQYF.

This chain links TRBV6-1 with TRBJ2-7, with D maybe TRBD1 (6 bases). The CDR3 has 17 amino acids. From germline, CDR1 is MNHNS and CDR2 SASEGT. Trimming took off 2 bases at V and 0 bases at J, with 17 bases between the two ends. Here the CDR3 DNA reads TGTGCCAGCAGTGAACGGGGCACGCAGGGGCTCTCCTACGAGCAGTACTTC. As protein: CASSERGTQGLSYEQYF.

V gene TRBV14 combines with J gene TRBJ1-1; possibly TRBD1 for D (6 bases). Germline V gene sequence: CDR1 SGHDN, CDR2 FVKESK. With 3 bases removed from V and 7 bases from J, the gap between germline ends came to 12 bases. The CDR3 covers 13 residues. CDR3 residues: CASSQARGGEAFF. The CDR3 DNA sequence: TGTGCCAGCAGCCAGGCCAGGGGAGGTGAAGCTTTCTTT.

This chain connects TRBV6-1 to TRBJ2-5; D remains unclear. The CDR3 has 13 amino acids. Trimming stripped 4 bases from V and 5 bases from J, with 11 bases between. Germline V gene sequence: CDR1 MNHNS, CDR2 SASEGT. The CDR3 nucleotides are TGTGCCAGCAGTGGAGCGCTGCGGGAGACCCAGTACTTC. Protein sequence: CASSGALRETQYF.

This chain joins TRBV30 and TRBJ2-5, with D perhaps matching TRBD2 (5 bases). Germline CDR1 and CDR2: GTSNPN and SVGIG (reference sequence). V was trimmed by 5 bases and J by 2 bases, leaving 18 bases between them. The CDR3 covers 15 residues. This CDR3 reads CAWGVSAVYQETQYF. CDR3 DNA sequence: TGTGCCTGGGGGGTTAGCGCGGTCTATCAAGAGACCCAGTACTTC.

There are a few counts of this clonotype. The CDR3 DNA reads as TGCGCCAGCACAAGGACAGGGATCGACGAGCAGTACTTC. Translated: CASTRTGIDEQYF. The genes are TRBV5-1 and TRBJ2-7; 8 positions agree with TRBD1. The junction had 7 bases not matched to a gene; V was cut back by 6 bases and J by 5 bases. Germline loops: CDR1 SGHRS, CDR2 YFSETQ. The CDR3 contains 13 residues.

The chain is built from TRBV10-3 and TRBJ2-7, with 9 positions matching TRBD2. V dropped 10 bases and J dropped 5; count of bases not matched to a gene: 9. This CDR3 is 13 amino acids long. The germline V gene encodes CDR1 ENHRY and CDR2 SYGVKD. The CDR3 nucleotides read TGTGCCACCCTGGCGGGAGGGCTTGACGAGCAGTACTTC. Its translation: CATLAGGLDEQYF.